The source of this TCR beta chain is a study of regulatory T cells in long-lasting Graves disease. Study background: Persistent Graves' disease denoted over 5 years of antithyroid drugs plus positive TSH receptor antibodies.

Construction of the TCR beta libraries employed iRepertoire HTBI primers in conjunction with Arm-PCR of CDR3 regions. TCRdb itself ran the multiplex PCR reads through MiXCR, one entry per CDR3 protein. Of about 420,000 distinct CDR3 sequences listed, 20% to 25% are singletons. Notes on the study in general: More public clonotypes were shared by persistent patients (2,741) than by new patients (approximately 1,000).

This sample's time point: persistent/refractory GD, antithyroid drugs over 5 years with positive TRAb. Scientists built the TCR library using RNA that was extracted from PBMCs. Comment on this clonotype: The antigen is unknown. One junction end does not reproduce the germline sequence, and a read error may be involved.

The source of this sequence is a female donor with Graves disease. Source: peripheral blood mononuclear cells (PBMCs), taken when the disease was refractory, from a patient treated with antithyroid drugs.

The CDR3 nucleotides read TGTGTCACCAGCAGACCAGCCGCCGGGACCCAAGTCTATGGCTACACCTTC. Translating it yields CVTSRPAAGTQVYGYTF. The rearrangement uses TRBV15 and TRBJ1-2, with D possibly being TRBD1 (5 bases). Germline loops: CDR1 LNHNV, CDR2 YYDKDF (reference sequence). The CDR3 loop spans 17 amino acids.